A single sample gave rise to the 11 T cell receptor beta chains below, sequenced in a study of cytomegalovirus exposure and HLA in healthy donors. A multiplex PCR was run with 60 Vbeta primers and 13 Jbeta primers. Clones were read by immunoSEQ multiplex PCR, and TCRdb kept only the in-frame ones, dropping some. The sample holds about 160,000 clones; nearly 80% are singletons and the top ten take about 0.93%. The sample was PBMCs. The receptors derive from a woman aged 50 to 65 in good health and CMV-seropositive.

This clone was observed a few times. This rearrangement joins TRBV6-1 to TRBJ1-2; a possible D gene is TRBD1 (5 bases). V lost 4 bases, J lost 7 bases, and 16 bases lay in between. The V gene's germline CDR1 is MNHNS and CDR2 SASEGT. The CDR3 covers 14 residues. The CDR3 is CASSVGQGVSGYTF. The CDR3 nucleotides are TGTGCCAGCAGTGTGGGGCAGGGCGTGAGTGGCTACACCTTC.

On this clone: This same CDR3 is encoded by further DNA sequences in the sample. The rearrangement links TRBV5-1 to TRBJ1-5, with 7 bases lining up with TRBD1. The CDR3 runs 14 residues. The germline CDR1 and CDR2 sequences are SGHRS and YFSETQ. Germline trimming cut 4 bases from V and 3 bases from J; bases unmatched to any gene: 4. The CDR3 region is CASSPGTANQPQHF. The CDR3 bases are TGCGCCAGCAGCCCCGGGACAGCCAATCAGCCCCAGCATTTT.

The J gene is TRBJ2-1, the V gene TRBV6-6; 8 nucleotides match TRBD2. V dropped 6 bases and J dropped 0; count of bases not matched to a gene: 1. Germline lookup yields CDR1 MNHNY and CDR2 SVGAGI (reference sequence). The CDR3 is 14 residues long. The CDR3 is CASRRGDSYNEQFF. The CDR3, as DNA: TGTGCCAGCAGGCGGGGGGACTCCTACAATGAGCAGTTCTTC.

The V and J genes are TRBV19 and TRBJ2-1; no reliable D call. The CDR3 spans 12 residues. Germline V lookup: CDR1 LNHDA, CDR2 SQIVND (reference sequence). Trimming removed 4 bases at V and 6 bases at J, with 7 bases between. The CDR3 sequence: CASSTRVNEQFF. CDR3 coding DNA: TGTGCCAGTAGTACAAGAGTCAATGAGCAGTTCTTC.

The chain uses TRBV7-2 and TRBJ2-7, with D perhaps matching TRBD1 (6 bases). The germline V gene encodes CDR1 SGHTA and CDR2 FQGNSA. V lost 1 base and J lost 7, with 14 bases in between. This CDR3 is 14 amino acids long. CDR3 residues: CASSLDIGQGEQYF. CDR3 DNA: TGTGCCAGCAGCTTAGATATAGGGCAGGGGGAGCAGTACTTC.

This chain joins TRBV9 and TRBJ2-5; 7 bases agree with TRBD1. In germline, CDR1 is SGDLS, CDR2 YYNGEE. This CDR3 has 15 residues. V lost 2 bases to trimming and J lost 3 bases; unmatched junction nucleotides: 7. The CDR3 is CASSVQATGEETQYF. CDR3 bases: TGTGCCAGCAGCGTGCAAGCCACAGGGGAAGAGACCCAGTACTTC. The full variable domain, in which reference TRBV9 and TRBJ2-5 provide the parts outside the CDR3, is DSGVTQTPKHLITATGQRVTLRCSPRSGDLSVYWYQQSLDQGLQFLIQYYNGEERAKGNILERFSAQQFPDLHSELNLSSLELGDSALYFCASSVQATGEETQYFGPGTRLLVL.

V and J are TRBV2 and TRBJ1-6; the match to TRBD1 covers 7 bases. The CDR3 runs 15 residues. V lost 4 bases to trimming and J lost 7 bases; unmatched junction nucleotides: 7. CDR1 and CDR2 (germline): SNHLY, FYNNEI. In DNA, the CDR3 is TGTGCCAGCAGTGTGGAGGGGGCAAGGAATTCACCCCTCCACTTT. It codes for CASSVEGARNSPLHF.

V is TRBV5-4 and J is TRBJ2-1; D is unclear. The CDR3 extends over 13 amino acids. Between the trimmed V and J ends, which lost 0 bases and 6 bases, there was a span of 7 bases. The germline V gene encodes CDR1 SGHNT and CDR2 YYREEE (reference sequence). The CDR3 bases are TGTGCCAGCAGCTTGGCCCCCATCAATGAGCAGTTCTTC. Amino acid sequence: CASSLAPINEQFF. Complete variable domain (other parts from reference TRBV5-4 and TRBJ2-1): ETGVTQSPTHLIKTRGQQVTLRCSSQSGHNTVSWYQQALGQGPQFIFQYYREEENGRGNFPPRFSGLQFPNYSSELNVNALELDDSALYLCASSLAPINEQFFGPGTRLTVL.

The count of this clone is one. This chain joins TRBV19 and TRBJ2-1; TRBD2 matches 15 bases. With 6 bases clipped from V and 3 bases from J, the junction kept 3 bases outside the gene matches. The CDR3 spans 16 residues. Per germline, CDR1 LNHDA and CDR2 SQIVND (reference sequence). The CDR3 spells CASRRTSGGVYNEQFF. CDR3 nucleotides: TGTGCCAGTAGAAGGACTAGCGGGGGGGTCTACAATGAGCAGTTCTTC.

The chain couples TRBV30 to TRBJ1-1; 8 bases are shared with TRBD1. Germline assignment: CDR1 GTSNPN and CDR2 SVGIG (reference sequence). V lost 0 bases and J lost 5; bases outside the gene matches: 8. The CDR3 totals 15 residues. CDR3 region: CAWSVPRGQRTEAFF. CDR3 nucleotide sequence: TGTGCCTGGAGTGTACCCAGGGGGCAGAGGACTGAAGCTTTCTTT.

The rearrangement uses TRBV6-6 and TRBJ2-5; 7 bases line up with TRBD2. The germline CDR1 and CDR2 sequences are MNHNY and SVGAGI (reference sequence). The ends lost 6 bases at V and 0 bases at J; junction bases unmatched: 7. The CDR3 is 15 residues long. CDR3 in DNA: TGTGCCAGCAGCCCTGGGAGGGACTACCAAGAGACCCAGTACTTC. Its translation: CASSPGRDYQETQYF.